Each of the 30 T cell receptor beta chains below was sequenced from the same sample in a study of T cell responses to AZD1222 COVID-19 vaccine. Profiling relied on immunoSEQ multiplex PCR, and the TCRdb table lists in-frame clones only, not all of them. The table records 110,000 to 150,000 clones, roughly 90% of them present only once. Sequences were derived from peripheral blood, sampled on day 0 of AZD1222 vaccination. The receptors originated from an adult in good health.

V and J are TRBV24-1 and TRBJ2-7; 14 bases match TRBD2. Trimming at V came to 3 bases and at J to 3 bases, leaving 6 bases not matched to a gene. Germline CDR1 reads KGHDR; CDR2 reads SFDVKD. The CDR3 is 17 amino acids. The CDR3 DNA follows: TGTGCCACCAGTGATGGGGCTGGGACTAGCGGGAGCTACGAGCAGTACTTC. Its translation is CATSDGAGTSGSYEQYF.

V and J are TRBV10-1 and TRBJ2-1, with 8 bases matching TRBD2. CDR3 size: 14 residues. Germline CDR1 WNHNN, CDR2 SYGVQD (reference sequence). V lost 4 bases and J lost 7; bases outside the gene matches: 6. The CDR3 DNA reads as TGCGCCAGCAGTGCATCCGGGACTAGTAATGAGCAGTTCTTC. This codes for CASSASGTSNEQFF.

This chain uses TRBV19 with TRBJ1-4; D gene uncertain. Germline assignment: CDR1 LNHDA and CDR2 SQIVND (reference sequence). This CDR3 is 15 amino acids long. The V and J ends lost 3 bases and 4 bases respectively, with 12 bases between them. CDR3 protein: CASSIEGRVNEKLFF. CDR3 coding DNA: TGTGCCAGTAGTATTGAAGGGAGGGTTAATGAAAAACTGTTTTTT.

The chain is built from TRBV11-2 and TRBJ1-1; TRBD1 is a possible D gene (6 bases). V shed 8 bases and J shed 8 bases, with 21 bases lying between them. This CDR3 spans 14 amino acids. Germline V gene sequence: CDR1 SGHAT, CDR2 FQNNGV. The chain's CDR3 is CASSRGSDRGEAFF. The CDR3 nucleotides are TGTGCCAGCTCCAGGGGTTCCGACCGCGGCGAAGCTTTCTTT.

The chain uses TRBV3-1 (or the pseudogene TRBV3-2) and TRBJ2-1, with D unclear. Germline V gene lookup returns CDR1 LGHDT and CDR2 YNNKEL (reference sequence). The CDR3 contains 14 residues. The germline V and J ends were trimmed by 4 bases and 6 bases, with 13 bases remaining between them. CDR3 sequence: CASSPPAVPNEQFF. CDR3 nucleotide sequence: TGTGCCAGCAGCCCCCCGGCAGTTCCCAATGAGCAGTTCTTC.

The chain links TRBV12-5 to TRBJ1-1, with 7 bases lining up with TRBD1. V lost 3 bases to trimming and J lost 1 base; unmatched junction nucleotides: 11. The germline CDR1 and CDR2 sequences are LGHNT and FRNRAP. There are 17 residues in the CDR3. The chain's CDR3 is CASGFSPGGLWNTEAFF. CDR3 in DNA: TGTGCTAGTGGTTTTTCTCCAGGGGGATTATGGAACACTGAAGCTTTCTTT.

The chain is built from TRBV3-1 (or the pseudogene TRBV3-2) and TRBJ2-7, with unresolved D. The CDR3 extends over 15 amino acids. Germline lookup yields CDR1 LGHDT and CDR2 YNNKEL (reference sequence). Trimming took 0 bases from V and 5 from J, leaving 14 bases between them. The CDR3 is CASSQEMGFGDEQYF. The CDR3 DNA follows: TGTGCCAGCAGCCAAGAGATGGGCTTTGGGGACGAGCAGTACTTC.

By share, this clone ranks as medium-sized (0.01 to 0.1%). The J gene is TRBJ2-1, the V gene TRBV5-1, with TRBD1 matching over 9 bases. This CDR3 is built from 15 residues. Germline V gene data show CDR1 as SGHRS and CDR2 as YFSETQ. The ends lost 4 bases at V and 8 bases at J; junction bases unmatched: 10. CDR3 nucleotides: TGCGCCAGCAGCCCGGGACAGGGAGAAAAAGATGAGCAGTTCTTC. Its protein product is CASSPGQGEKDEQFF.

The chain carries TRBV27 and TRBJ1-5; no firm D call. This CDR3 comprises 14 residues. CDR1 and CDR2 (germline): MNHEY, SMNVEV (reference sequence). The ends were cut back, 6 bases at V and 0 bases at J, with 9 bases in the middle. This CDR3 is CASRTLNSNQPQHF. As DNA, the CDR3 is TGTGCCAGCAGGACACTAAATAGCAATCAGCCCCAGCATTTT.

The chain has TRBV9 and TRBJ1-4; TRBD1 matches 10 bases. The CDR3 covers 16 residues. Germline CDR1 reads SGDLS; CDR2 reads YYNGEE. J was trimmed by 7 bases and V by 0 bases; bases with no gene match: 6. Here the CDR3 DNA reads TGTGCCAGCAGCGTAGCGAAAGGACAGGGGGGTGAAAAACTGTTTTTT. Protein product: CASSVAKGQGGEKLFF.

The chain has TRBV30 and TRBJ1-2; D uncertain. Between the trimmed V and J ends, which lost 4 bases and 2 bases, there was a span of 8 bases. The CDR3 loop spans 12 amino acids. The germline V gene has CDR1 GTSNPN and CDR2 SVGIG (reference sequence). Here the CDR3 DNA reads TGTGCCTGGAAGGCGTTAAACTATGGCTACACCTTC. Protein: CAWKALNYGYTF.

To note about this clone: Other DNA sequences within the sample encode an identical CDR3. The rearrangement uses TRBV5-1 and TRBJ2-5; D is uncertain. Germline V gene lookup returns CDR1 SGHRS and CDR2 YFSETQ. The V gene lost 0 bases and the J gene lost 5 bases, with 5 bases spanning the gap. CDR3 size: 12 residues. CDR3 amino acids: CASSLAGETQYF. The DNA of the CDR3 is TGCGCCAGCAGCTTGGCCGGCGAGACCCAGTACTTC.

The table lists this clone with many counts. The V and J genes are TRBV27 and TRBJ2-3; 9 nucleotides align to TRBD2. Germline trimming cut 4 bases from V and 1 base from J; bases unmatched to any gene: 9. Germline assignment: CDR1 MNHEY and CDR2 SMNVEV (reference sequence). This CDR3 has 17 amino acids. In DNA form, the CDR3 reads TGTGCCAGCAGTTCCGGGACTAGCTTCGGGGGCACAGATACGCAGTATTTT. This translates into CASSSGTSFGGTDTQYF.

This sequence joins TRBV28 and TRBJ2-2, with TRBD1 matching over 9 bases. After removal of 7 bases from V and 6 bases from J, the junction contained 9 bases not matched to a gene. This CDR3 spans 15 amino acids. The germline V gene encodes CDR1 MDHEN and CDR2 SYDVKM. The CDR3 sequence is CASTVGQGDAGELFF. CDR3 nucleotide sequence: TGTGCCAGCACCGTGGGACAGGGCGACGCCGGGGAGCTGTTTTTT.

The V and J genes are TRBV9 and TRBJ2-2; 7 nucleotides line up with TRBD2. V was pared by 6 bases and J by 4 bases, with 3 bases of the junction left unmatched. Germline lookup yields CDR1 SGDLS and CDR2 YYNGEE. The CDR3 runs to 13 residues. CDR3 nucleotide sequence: TGTGCCAGCAACCAGCGGGGCACCGGGGAGCTGTTTTTT. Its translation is CASNQRGTGELFF.

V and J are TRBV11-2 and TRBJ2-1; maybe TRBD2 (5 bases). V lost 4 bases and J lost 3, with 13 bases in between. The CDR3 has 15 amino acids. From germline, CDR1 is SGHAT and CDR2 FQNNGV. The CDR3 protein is CASSSFAGRYNEQFF. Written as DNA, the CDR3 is TGTGCCAGCAGCTCCTTCGCGGGCCGCTACAATGAGCAGTTCTTC.

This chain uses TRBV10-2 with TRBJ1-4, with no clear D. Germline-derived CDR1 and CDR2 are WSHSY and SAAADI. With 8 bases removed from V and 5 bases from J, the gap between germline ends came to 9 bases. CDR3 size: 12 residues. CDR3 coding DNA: TGCGCCAGCGCAGGTTCGAATGAAAAACTGTTTTTT. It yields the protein CASAGSNEKLFF.

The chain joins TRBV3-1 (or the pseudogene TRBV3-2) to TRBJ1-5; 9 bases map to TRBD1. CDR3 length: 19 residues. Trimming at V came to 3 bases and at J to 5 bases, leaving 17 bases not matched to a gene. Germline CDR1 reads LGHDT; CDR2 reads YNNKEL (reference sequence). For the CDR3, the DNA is TGTGCCAGCAGCCATCACACGGGGACAGGGAGAGGGGCCGATCAGCCCCAGCATTTT. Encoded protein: CASSHHTGTGRGADQPQHF.

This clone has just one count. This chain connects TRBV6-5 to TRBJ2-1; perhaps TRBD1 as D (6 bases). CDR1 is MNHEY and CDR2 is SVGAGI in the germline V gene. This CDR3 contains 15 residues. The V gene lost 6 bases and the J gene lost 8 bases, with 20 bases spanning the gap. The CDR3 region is CASRPWAGAVDEQFF. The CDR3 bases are TGTGCCAGCAGGCCGTGGGCAGGGGCGGTCGATGAGCAGTTCTTC.

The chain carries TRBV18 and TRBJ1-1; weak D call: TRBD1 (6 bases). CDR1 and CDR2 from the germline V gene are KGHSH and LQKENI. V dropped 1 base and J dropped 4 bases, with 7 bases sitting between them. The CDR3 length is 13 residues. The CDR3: CASSPQGGTEAFF. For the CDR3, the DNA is TGTGCCAGCTCACCACAGGGGGGCACTGAAGCTTTCTTT.

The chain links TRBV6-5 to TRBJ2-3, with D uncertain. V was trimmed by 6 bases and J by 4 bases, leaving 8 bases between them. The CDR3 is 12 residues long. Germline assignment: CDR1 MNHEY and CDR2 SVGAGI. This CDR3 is CASSNRADTQYF. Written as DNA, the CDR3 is TGTGCCAGCAGCAATCGAGCAGATACGCAGTATTTT.

The CDR3 is CASSVSQGEWETQYF. The CDR3 nucleotides are TGTGCCAGCAGCGTTAGCCAGGGGGAGTGGGAGACCCAGTACTTC. The chain carries TRBV7-6 and TRBJ2-5; 7 nucleotides agree with TRBD1. V lost 5 bases and J lost 5; bases outside the gene matches: 11. Germline CDR1 is SGHVS and CDR2 is FNYEAQ. CDR3 size: 15 residues.

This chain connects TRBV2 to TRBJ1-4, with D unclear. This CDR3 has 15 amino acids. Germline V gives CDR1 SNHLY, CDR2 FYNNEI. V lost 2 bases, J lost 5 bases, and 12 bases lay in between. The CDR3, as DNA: TGTGCCAGCAGTGAAAACTCCCCACGGAATGAAAAACTGTTTTTT. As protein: CASSENSPRNEKLFF. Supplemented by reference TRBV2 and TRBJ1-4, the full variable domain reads EPEVTQTPSHQVTQMGQEVILRCVPISNHLYFYWYRQILGQKVEFLVSFYNNEISEKSEIFDDQFSVERPDGSNFTLKIRSTKLEDSAMYFCASSENSPRNEKLFFGSGTQLSVL.

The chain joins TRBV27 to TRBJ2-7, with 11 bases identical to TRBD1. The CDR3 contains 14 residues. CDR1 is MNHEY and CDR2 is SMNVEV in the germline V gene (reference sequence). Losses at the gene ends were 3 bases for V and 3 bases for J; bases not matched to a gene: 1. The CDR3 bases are TGTGCCAGCAGTTTTGGGACAGGGGGCTACGAGCAGTACTTC. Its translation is CASSFGTGGYEQYF.

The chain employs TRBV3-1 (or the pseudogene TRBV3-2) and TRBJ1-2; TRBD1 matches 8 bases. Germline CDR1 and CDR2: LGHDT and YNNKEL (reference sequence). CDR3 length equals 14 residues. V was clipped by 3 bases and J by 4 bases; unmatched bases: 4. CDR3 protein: CASSQVQGGYGYTF. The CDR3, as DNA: TGTGCCAGCAGCCAGGTACAGGGGGGCTATGGCTACACCTTC.

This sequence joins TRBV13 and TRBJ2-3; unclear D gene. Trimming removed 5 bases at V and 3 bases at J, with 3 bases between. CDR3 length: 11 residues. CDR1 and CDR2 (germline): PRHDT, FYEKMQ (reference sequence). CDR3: CASSTTDTQYF. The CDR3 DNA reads TGTGCCAGCAGCACTACAGATACGCAGTATTTT. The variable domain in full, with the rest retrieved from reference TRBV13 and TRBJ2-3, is AAGVIQSPRHLIKEKRETATLKCYPIPRHDTVYWYQQGPGQDPQFLISFYEKMQSDKGSIPDRFSAQQFSDYHSELNMSSLELGDSALYFCASSTTDTQYFGPGTRLTVL.

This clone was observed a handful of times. The CDR3 is CASSSQGPSYGYTF. In DNA, the CDR3 is TGTGCCAGCAGCTCGCAGGGGCCGAGCTATGGCTACACCTTC. The V gene is TRBV7-2, the J gene TRBJ1-2; maybe TRBD1 (6 bases). The CDR3 spans 14 residues. Germline-derived CDR1 and CDR2 are SGHTA and FQGNSA. V lost 4 bases to trimming and J lost 4 bases, with 13 bases between them.

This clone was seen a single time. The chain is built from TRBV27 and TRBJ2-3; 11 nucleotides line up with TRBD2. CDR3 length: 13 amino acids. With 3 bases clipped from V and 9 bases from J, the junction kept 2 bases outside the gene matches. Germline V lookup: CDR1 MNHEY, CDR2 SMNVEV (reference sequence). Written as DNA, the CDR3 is TGTGCCAGCAGTTTCCTAGCGGGAGGCACGCAGTATTTT. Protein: CASSFLAGGTQYF.

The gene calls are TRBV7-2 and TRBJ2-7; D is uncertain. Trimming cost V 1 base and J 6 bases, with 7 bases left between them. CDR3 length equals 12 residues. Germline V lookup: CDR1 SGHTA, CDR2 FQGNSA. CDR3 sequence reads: CASSLGRSEQYF. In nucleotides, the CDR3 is TGTGCCAGCAGCTTAGGGCGAAGCGAGCAGTACTTC.

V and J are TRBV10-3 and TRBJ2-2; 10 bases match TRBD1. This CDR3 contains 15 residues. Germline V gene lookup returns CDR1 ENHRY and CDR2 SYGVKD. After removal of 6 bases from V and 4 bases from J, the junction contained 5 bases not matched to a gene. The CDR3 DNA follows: TGTGCCATCAGCTCGGACAGGGGGAGCACCGGGGAGCTGTTTTTT. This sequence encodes CAISSDRGSTGELFF.